The clone carrying this T cell receptor beta chain was observed a handful of times. This CDR3 region has 15 residues. Looked up from germline, CDR1 is SEHNR and CDR2 is FQNEAQ (reference sequence). J was trimmed by 8 bases and V by 4 bases; bases with no gene match: 8. TCRdb passed the RT-PCR reads through MiXCR, listing each CDR3 protein once. The sample lists 500,000 to 600,000 distinct CDR3 sequences; roughly 12% were seen once. These data are taken from a study of response to subunit inactivated influenza vaccine. This sample also belongs to another study, concerning T cells expressing NK-cell markers. That work contributes: 5'RACE template switching with UMIs generated TCR beta cDNA. Sorted CD3+CD56-NKG2C+, CD3+CD56+NKG2C+ and CD3+CD56+NKG2C- T cells supplied the TCR beta repertoires. Seven of the eight sequenced donors were classified as HCMV-seropositive, and one was classified as seronegative.

Source: PBMCs from blood, taken on the day of vaccination. This clonotype was sampled from a man over 45 who received an inactivated influenza vaccine. The chain combines TRBV7-9 with TRBJ1-6; 7 bases line up with TRBD1. The CDR3 region has the DNA TGTGCCAGCAGCTCAGCCGGGACAGCTTATTCACCCCTCCACTTT. It codes for CASSSAGTAYSPLHF.